This T cell receptor (beta chain) emerged from a study of blood T cell repertoires in COVID-19. Study-level background: Both acute and convalescent COVID-19 samples were obtained from the United States, Italy and Spain. T cells, B-cell-depleted T cells, or PBMCs supplied cDNA or gDNA.

With V trimmed by 4 bases and J by 0 bases, 5 bases remained unmatched. The CDR3 is 16 residues long. Germline-derived CDR1 and CDR2 are SGHNT and YYREEE (reference sequence). In the original analysis: Reference gene primer amplification gave estimated nucleated cell counts. The table came from immunoSEQ multiplex PCR; TCRdb's copy has only in-frame clones and leaves some out. Clone size and the V and J calls come from that table; the DNA yielded D and trimming. This repertoire shows about 18,000 clones, around 80% found once; its top ten account for around 14%. The receptor's source is a middle-aged man with active or convalescent COVID-19. The sequencing sample was made of peripheral blood. The chain recombines TRBV5-4 with TRBJ2-3; 10 bases align to TRBD2. The CDR3 loop reads CASSPERGGSTDTQYF. CDR3 sequence (DNA): TGTGCCAGCAGCCCGGAGCGGGGGGGCAGCACAGATACGCAGTATTTT.